The 30 T cell receptor beta chains presented below share a single source sample, sequenced in a study of blood T cell repertoires in COVID-19. TCRdb keeps only in-frame clones here, not all; method: immunoSEQ multiplex PCR. The table has about 180,000 clones, roughly nine tenths seen once. Sequenced: peripheral blood. The receptor source for this set is a man between 18 and 29 years old who had recovered from COVID-19.

This chain joins TRBV5-8 and TRBJ2-4; the match to TRBD2 covers 8 bases. V was pared by 2 bases and J by 8 bases, with 6 bases of the junction left unmatched. Germline-derived CDR1 and CDR2 are SGHTS and YDEGEE. CDR3 length: 14 residues. The CDR3 is CASSLTGAGDIQYF. The CDR3 region has the DNA TGTGCCAGCAGCTTAACGGGAGCGGGGGACATTCAGTACTTC.

This clone was found a few times. This sequence joins TRBV10-1 and TRBJ1-5; D unclear. The CDR3 covers 15 residues. Germline CDR1 WNHNN, CDR2 SYGVQD (reference sequence). Between the trimmed V and J ends, which lost 3 bases and 2 bases, there was a span of 11 bases. The CDR3 spells CASSDSSLGNQPQHF. The CDR3 bases are TGCGCCAGCAGTGATTCGAGCTTAGGCAATCAGCCCCAGCATTTT.

This clone appeared a few times. The chain is built from TRBV9 and TRBJ2-7, with D perhaps TRBD2 (5 bases). The germline V gene encodes CDR1 SGDLS and CDR2 YYNGEE. Trimming removed 0 bases at V and 1 base at J, with 8 bases between. The CDR3 is 14 residues long. This chain's CDR3 is CASSVGTPSYEQYF. CDR3 DNA: TGTGCCAGCAGCGTAGGGACTCCTTCCTACGAGCAGTACTTC.

V is TRBV12-3 or TRBV12-4 and J is TRBJ1-2, with 7 bases identical to TRBD1. This CDR3 region has 13 residues. V shed 3 bases and J 12 bases; nucleotides not matched to a gene: 10. The CDR3 bases are TGTGCCAGCAGTTTCGGACAGGTGGGGGCAAACACCTTC. It encodes CASSFGQVGANTF.

The rearrangement uses TRBV19 and TRBJ1-5; D perhaps matches TRBD1 (5 bases). The CDR3 runs 16 residues. Trimming pared 8 bases from V and 2 bases from J, leaving 19 bases between. CDR1 LNHDA and CDR2 SQIVND come from the germline V gene (reference sequence). The CDR3, as DNA: TGTGCCAGTTCCCTCGGCCCAGGGAACGGCAATCAGCCCCAGCATTTT. The encoded protein is CASSLGPGNGNQPQHF.

CDR3 nucleotide sequence: TGTGCCAGCAGCCGCGGGTCTAGCAATCAGCCCCAGCATTTT. It is translated as CASSRGSSNQPQHF. This chain connects TRBV7-9 to TRBJ1-5; D is unclear. The germline gives CDR1 SEHNR, CDR2 FQNEAQ (reference sequence). Trimming left V 5 bases short and J 0 bases short, with 8 bases between. This CDR3 contains 14 residues.

The chain carries TRBV6-5 and TRBJ1-1; no clear D gene. With 5 bases removed from V and 4 bases from J, the gap between germline ends came to 14 bases. CDR1 is MNHEY and CDR2 is SVGAGI in the germline V gene. This CDR3 has 14 amino acids. This CDR3 reads CASSLSEGGTEAFF. The DNA of the CDR3 is TGTGCCAGCAGTCTATCAGAGGGCGGCACTGAAGCTTTCTTT.

The rearrangement uses TRBV12-3 or TRBV12-4 and TRBJ2-7; no clear D gene. This CDR3 is built from 13 residues. The germline V and J ends were trimmed by 2 bases and 7 bases, with 12 bases remaining between them. For the CDR3, the DNA is TGTGCCAGCAGTTTACGGGTCGGGTATGAGCAGTACTTC. This gives the protein CASSLRVGYEQYF.

The CDR3 reads CASSVTWIAAISSTGELFF. The CDR3 nucleotides read TGTGCCAGCAGCGTTACTTGGATAGCGGCAATTTCAAGCACCGGGGAGCTGTTTTTT. This chain joins TRBV5-8 and TRBJ2-2, with D perhaps matching TRBD2 (6 bases). V was shortened by 4 bases and J by 4 bases, with 26 bases between the two germline ends. Germline V gives CDR1 SGHTS, CDR2 YDEGEE. The CDR3 runs to 19 residues.

The gene calls are TRBV12-5 and TRBJ2-1; D gene uncertain. Germline CDR1 reads LGHNT; CDR2 reads FRNRAP. The CDR3 is 15 residues long. V was trimmed by 6 bases and J by 5 bases, leaving 17 bases between them. The CDR3 region is CASGPDTYTDNEQFF. DNA for the CDR3: TGTGCTAGTGGCCCCGACACCTACACCGACAATGAGCAGTTCTTC.

This clone has only a few counts. The CDR3, as DNA: TGCGCCAGCAGCCAAGGAACTAGCGGGTACTACGAGCAGTACTTC. It is translated as CASSQGTSGYYEQYF. The chain is built from TRBV4-3 and TRBJ2-7, with 9 bases matching TRBD2. V shed 1 base and J 3 bases; nucleotides not matched to a gene: 4. CDR1 is LGHNA, CDR2 YSLEER, per germline. The CDR3 is 15 residues long.

Concerning this clone itself: An end of the junction differs from the germline gene, which may be a read error. The chain has TRBV10-3 and TRBJ2-7; D not certain. From germline, CDR1 is ENHRY and CDR2 SYGVKD. CDR3 length: 11 residues. Here the CDR3 DNA reads TGTGCCATCAGTGACTCCCACGAGCAGTACTTC. Its translation is CAISDSHEQYF.

This clone turned up a few times. The J gene is TRBJ2-2, the V gene TRBV6-6, with 9 bases lining up with TRBD1. V trimming: 4 bases; J trimming: 3 bases; junction bases outside the gene matches: 3. The CDR3 is 15 amino acids. The germline V gene has CDR1 MNHNY and CDR2 SVGAGI (reference sequence). CDR3 nucleotide sequence: TGTGCCAGCAGTTTTGGACAGGGGTACACCGGGGAGCTGTTTTTT. Residues: CASSFGQGYTGELFF.

The chain joins TRBV5-4 to TRBJ2-5; D is possibly TRBD1 (6 bases). CDR1 is SGHNT and CDR2 is YYREEE in the germline V gene (reference sequence). V was shortened by 4 bases and J by 1 base, with 11 bases between the two germline ends. The CDR3 sequence is 14 residues long. CDR3 protein: CASSPGQSQETQYF. The CDR3 DNA reads TGTGCCAGCAGCCCAGGACAGAGCCAAGAGACCCAGTACTTC.

This rearrangement joins TRBV9 to TRBJ2-7; D is possibly TRBD1 (6 bases). CDR1 and CDR2 from the germline V gene are SGDLS and YYNGEE. The CDR3 contains 14 residues. Trimming shortened V by 0 bases and J by 3 bases, and 10 bases separated the two germline ends. The CDR3 reads CASSVGQTGYEQYF. For the CDR3, the DNA is TGTGCCAGCAGCGTAGGGCAGACAGGCTACGAGCAGTACTTC.

This clone has a single count. This chain uses TRBV25-1 with TRBJ2-3; D possibly corresponds to TRBD1 (6 bases). Trimming cost V 6 bases and J 1 base, with 8 bases left between them. Per the germline V gene, CDR1 is MGHDK and CDR2 is SYGVNS. The CDR3 is made up of 13 amino acids. The CDR3 sequence: CASRPGGTDTQYF. The CDR3 nucleotides read TGTGCCAGCAGGCCAGGGGGCACAGATACGCAGTATTTT.

This chain joins TRBV2 and TRBJ2-2; TRBD2 matches at 11 bases. V shed 5 bases and J 4 bases; nucleotides not matched to a gene: 12. Germline V gene lookup returns CDR1 SNHLY and CDR2 FYNNEI. CDR3 size: 18 residues. The CDR3 loop reads CASSLFLAGGRSTGELFF. CDR3 in DNA: TGTGCCAGCAGTCTTTTTCTAGCGGGAGGCCGAAGCACCGGGGAGCTGTTTTTT.

Of note for this clone: At one boundary the junction diverges from the germline segment, which might be a read error. J is TRBJ1-1 and V is TRBV5-6, with D tentatively TRBD1 (6 bases). The CDR3 has 11 amino acids. Germline CDR1 and CDR2: SGHDT and YYEEEE. The CDR3: CASSRRDTQIF. DNA for the CDR3: TGTGCCAGCAGCCGCAGGGACACACAAATCTTT.

The chain combines TRBV18 with TRBJ2-1, with 12 positions matching TRBD2. Losses at the gene ends were 0 bases for V and 9 bases for J; bases not matched to a gene: 3. Looked up from germline, CDR1 is KGHSH and CDR2 is LQKENI. The CDR3 has 15 residues. The CDR3, as DNA: TGTGCCAGCTCACCACCGGGACTAGCGGGCCGTGAGCAGTTCTTC. It translates to CASSPPGLAGREQFF.

The chain links TRBV4-1 to TRBJ2-1; TRBD2 matches 7 bases. V gave up 10 bases and J gave up 6 bases; unmatched junction bases: 12. The germline gives CDR1 MGHRA, CDR2 YSYEKL. The CDR3 is made up of 14 amino acids. This CDR3 reads CATSWGGEGNEQFF. Written as DNA, the CDR3 is TGCGCCACCTCCTGGGGGGGGGAGGGCAATGAGCAGTTCTTC.

This clone was counted a few times. This chain connects TRBV7-8 to TRBJ2-7, with TRBD1 identical over 7 bases. CDR1 is SGHVS, CDR2 FQNEAQ, per germline. This CDR3 has 13 amino acids. V trimming: 5 bases; J trimming: 4 bases; junction bases outside the gene matches: 5. The CDR3 loop is CASSETGLYEQYF. The CDR3 DNA sequence: TGTGCCAGCAGCGAGACAGGGCTATACGAGCAGTACTTC.

The chain recombines TRBV24-1 with TRBJ2-5, with 11 bases aligning to TRBD1. The CDR3 contains 15 residues. Germline V CDR1 and CDR2: KGHDR, SFDVKD. Trimming at V came to 2 bases and at J to 4 bases, leaving 2 bases not matched to a gene. CDR3 sequence reads: CATSDSGTGGETQYF. The DNA for the CDR3 is TGTGCCACCAGTGATTCCGGGACAGGGGGAGAGACCCAGTACTTC.

This clone showed up just once. J is TRBJ2-5 and V is TRBV24-1, with a weak D call TRBD1 (6 bases). Trimming took off 2 bases at V and 1 base at J, with 13 bases between the two ends. The germline V gene encodes CDR1 KGHDR and CDR2 SFDVKD. This CDR3 spans 16 amino acids. CDR3 sequence: CATSDSSTGTQETQYF. The CDR3 DNA is TGTGCCACCAGTGATTCATCTACAGGGACCCAAGAGACCCAGTACTTC.

The rearrangement uses TRBV5-4 and TRBJ2-7, with 15 bases lining up with TRBD2. The length of the CDR3 is 15 residues. Germline V gene data show CDR1 as SGHNT and CDR2 as YYREEE (reference sequence). V lost 5 bases to trimming and J lost 6 bases; unmatched junction nucleotides: 6. In DNA, the CDR3 is TGTGCCAGCAGTAATCCGGGACTAGCGGGAGGCGAGCAGTACTTC. Translating it yields CASSNPGLAGGEQYF.

The chain employs TRBV7-2 and TRBJ1-2, with D possibly being TRBD1 (5 bases). Trimming shortened V by 5 bases and J by 3 bases, and 19 bases separated the two germline ends. Germline lookup yields CDR1 SGHTA and CDR2 FQGNSA. The CDR3 runs to 16 residues. CDR3 amino acids: CASSAKTLGLYYGYTF. DNA of the CDR3: TGTGCCAGCAGCGCCAAGACCTTGGGACTTTACTATGGCTACACCTTC. Full variable domain (rest looked up from reference TRBV7-2 and TRBJ1-2): GAGVSQSPSNKVTEKGKDVELRCDPISGHTALYWYRQSLGQGLEFLIYFQGNSAPDKSGLPSDRFSAERTGGSVSTLTIQRTQQEDSAVYLCASSAKTLGLYYGYTFGSGTRLTVV.

The sample holds one count of this clone. CDR3 DNA sequence: TGCGCCAGCAGTCAATCGTTTTATAGCGGACCACGGGGGGGCGGAGGGATTTACGAGCAGTACTTC. Its protein is CASSQSFYSGPRGGGGIYEQYF. The gene calls are TRBV23-1 and TRBJ2-7, with 8 bases aligning to TRBD2. TRBV23-1 is filed as an ORF, its function uncertain. The V segment lost 0 bases and the J segment 4 bases; nucleotides outside the gene matches: 26. The CDR3 is 22 residues long.

The J gene is TRBJ2-1, the V gene TRBV6-5; TRBD2 matches 14 bases. CDR1 is MNHEY, CDR2 SVGAGI, per germline. V lost 4 bases, J lost 9 bases, and 5 bases stayed unmatched. CDR3 size: 15 residues. The CDR3 sequence: CASSSGLAGEGEQFF. The CDR3 coding sequence is TGTGCCAGCAGTTCGGGACTAGCGGGAGAGGGTGAGCAGTTCTTC.

This chain uses TRBV7-9 with TRBJ1-1; D is uncertain. V lost 5 bases and J 2 bases, leaving 12 bases between the germline ends. CDR3 size: 14 residues. Germline CDR1 reads SEHNR; CDR2 reads FQNEAQ (reference sequence). Here the CDR3 DNA reads TGTGCCAGCAGCCCCGTGACACCTAACACTGAAGCTTTCTTT. This codes for CASSPVTPNTEAFF. Variable domain in full (rest from reference TRBV7-9 and TRBJ1-1): DTGVSQNPRHKITKRGQNVTFRCDPISEHNRLYWYRQTLGQGPEFLTYFQNEAQLEKSRLLSDRFSAERPKGSFSTLEIQRTEQGDSAMYLCASSPVTPNTEAFFGQGTRLTVV.

This chain connects TRBV30 to TRBJ1-3; D possibly corresponds to TRBD1 (6 bases). The V gene lost 3 bases and the J gene lost 1 base, with 13 bases spanning the gap. The CDR3 has 15 residues. CDR1 is GTSNPN, CDR2 SVGIG, per germline (reference sequence). The CDR3 coding sequence is TGTGCCTGGAGGCCCTCAGGGGTTTCTGGAAACACCATATATTTT. It codes for CAWRPSGVSGNTIYF.

This clone was counted a single time. The J gene is TRBJ2-7, the V gene TRBV7-2; the match to TRBD2 covers 16 bases. V shed 7 bases, J shed 5 bases, and the junction held 14 bases outside the gene matches. CDR3 length: 18 residues. Germline V CDR1 and CDR2: SGHTA, FQGNSA. The CDR3 protein is CASNNPVEGLAGGDEQYF. The CDR3 nucleotides read TGTGCCAGCAACAACCCGGTGGAGGGACTAGCGGGAGGGGACGAGCAGTACTTC.